One and the same sample provided the 18 T cell receptor beta chains below, sequenced in a study of response to subunit inactivated influenza vaccine. MiXCR, run by TCRdb on the RT-PCR reads, gives a single entry per CDR3 protein. The sample records about 500,000 distinct CDR3 sequences, around 7.9% being singletons. This specimen was PBMCs from blood, taken around 25 months after vaccination. These receptors all come from a man aged 45 to 75 who received an inactivated influenza vaccine.

This clonotype was observed a handful of times. This chain connects TRBV9 to TRBJ2-1, with 8 bases matching TRBD2. The length of the CDR3 is 20 residues. CDR1 and CDR2 from the germline V gene are SGDLS and YYNGEE. V trimming: 1 base; J trimming: 3 bases; junction bases outside the gene matches: 18. CDR3 DNA: TGTGCCAGCAGCGTAAGCCCAAACAATAGAGGGAGCGGGGGCTACAATGAGCAGTTCTTC. Its translation: CASSVSPNNRGSGGYNEQFF. Complete variable domain (other parts from reference TRBV9 and TRBJ2-1): DSGVTQTPKHLITATGQRVTLRCSPRSGDLSVYWYQQSLDQGLQFLIQYYNGEERAKGNILERFSAQQFPDLHSELNLSSLELGDSALYFCASSVSPNNRGSGGYNEQFFGPGTRLTVL.

This clonotype was observed a few times. The V call is TRBV20-1, the J call TRBJ1-1; D not certain. This CDR3 has 13 amino acids. Germline-derived CDR1 and CDR2 are DFQATT and SNEGSKA (reference sequence). V was pared by 1 base and J by 0 bases, with 6 bases between. The CDR3 DNA reads TGCAGTGCTAGAGGGCCACTGAACACTGAAGCTTTCTTT. Translation gives CSARGPLNTEAFF.

This clonotype was detected many times. The CDR3 loop reads CASSAILNTEAFF. The CDR3 DNA is TGTGCCAGCAGTGCAATCTTGAACACTGAAGCTTTCTTT. The chain has TRBV12-3 or TRBV12-4 and TRBJ1-1; D gene unclear. V lost 5 bases to trimming and J lost 0 bases, with 7 bases between them. The CDR3 length is 13 residues.

This clonotype was counted between two and nine times. The J gene is TRBJ2-5, the V gene TRBV20-1, with 8 bases fitting TRBD2. This CDR3 has 14 amino acids. Germline CDR1 reads DFQATT; CDR2 reads SNEGSKA (reference sequence). The junction had 7 bases not matched to a gene; V was cut back by 0 bases and J by 7 bases. The CDR3 region has the DNA TGCAGTGCTAGAGATCGGCGGGAGGTGATGACCCAGTACTTC. It specifies CSARDRREVMTQYF.

V gene TRBV5-1 combines with J gene TRBJ2-1; 9 bases agree with TRBD1. V shed 4 bases, J shed 7 bases, and the junction held 3 bases outside the gene matches. The CDR3 sequence is 13 residues long. Germline CDR1 reads SGHRS; CDR2 reads YFSETQ. CDR3 in DNA: TGCGCCAGCAGCCGGGACAGGGAGAATGAGCAGTTCTTC. Protein sequence: CASSRDRENEQFF.

This clonotype came up a few times. The chain couples TRBV12-3 or TRBV12-4 to TRBJ2-5; D is ambiguous. The V end lost 5 bases, the J end lost 5 bases, and 12 bases lay between the germline ends. The CDR3 runs to 13 residues. The CDR3 sequence: CASSPRNAETQYF. CDR3 nucleotide sequence: TGTGCCAGCAGTCCCAGGAATGCCGAGACCCAGTACTTC.

This clonotype occurred a few times. The V call is TRBV7-2, the J call TRBJ2-7; D possibly corresponds to TRBD1 (5 bases). The CDR3 loop spans 15 amino acids. Trimming took 5 bases from V and 6 from J, leaving 20 bases between them. Germline values: CDR1 SGHTA, CDR2 FQGNSA. The CDR3 DNA reads TGTGCCAGCAGCCGACAGCACGAAAAAATGGGCGAGCAGTACTTC. This codes for CASSRQHEKMGEQYF.

This clonotype was detected ten times or more. J is TRBJ1-4 and V is TRBV7-2, with 7 bases fitting TRBD1. CDR1 SGHTA and CDR2 FQGNSA come from the germline V gene. Trimming took 5 bases from V and 8 from J; bases not matched to a gene: 8. The CDR3 sequence is 14 residues long. The CDR3 DNA reads TGTGCCAGCAGCCCGACAGGGATTGGCGAAAAACTGTTTTTT. This gives the protein CASSPTGIGEKLFF.

This clonotype was counted a few times. The genes are TRBV4-1 and TRBJ1-1; a weak D match, TRBD1 (5 bases). V dropped 4 bases and J dropped 3 bases, with 9 bases sitting between them. The CDR3 is 13 amino acids. Germline V gene sequence: CDR1 MGHRA, CDR2 YSYEKL. CDR3 bases: TGCGCCAGCAGCCCCAGGGCCCACACTGAAGCTTTCTTT. Its protein is CASSPRAHTEAFF.

This clonotype was observed many times. The V gene is TRBV5-1, the J gene TRBJ1-1; 10 positions agree with TRBD1. From germline, CDR1 is SGHRS and CDR2 YFSETQ. With 4 bases clipped from V and 11 bases from J, the junction kept 11 bases outside the gene matches. This CDR3 is 14 amino acids long. The CDR3 DNA follows: TGCGCCAGCAGCAACCGGGACAGGGGACTGGGGGCTTTCTTT. It specifies CASSNRDRGLGAFF.

The chain joins TRBV20-1 to TRBJ1-2; a possible D gene is TRBD1 (5 bases). Trimming stripped 1 base from V and 2 bases from J, with 14 bases between. The CDR3 length is 15 residues. Germline CDR1 reads DFQATT; CDR2 reads SNEGSKA (reference sequence). Here the CDR3 reads CSARVPGTVNYGYTF. The DNA of the CDR3 is TGCAGTGCTAGAGTCCCCGGGACGGTAAACTATGGCTACACCTTC.

The chain links TRBV6-6 to TRBJ1-1; perhaps TRBD1 as D (6 bases). V lost 6 bases to trimming and J lost 8 bases, with 10 bases between them. Germline CDR1 is MNHNY and CDR2 is SVGAGI (reference sequence). The CDR3 sequence is 11 residues long. The CDR3 is CASRSGQEAFF. The CDR3 region has the DNA TGTGCCAGCAGAAGCGGACAGGAAGCTTTCTTT.

The chain carries TRBV28 and TRBJ2-3, with TRBD2 as a possible D gene (5 bases). CDR3 length: 13 amino acids. Per the germline V gene, CDR1 is MDHEN and CDR2 is SYDVKM. Between the trimmed V and J ends, which lost 7 bases and 0 bases, there was a span of 8 bases. CDR3 coding DNA: TGTGCCAGCAAATCGGGAAGCACAGATACGCAGTATTTT. Its translation: CASKSGSTDTQYF.

Only a few counts were recorded for this clonotype. The J gene is TRBJ2-5, the V gene TRBV20-1; 8 nucleotides align to TRBD2. Germline-derived CDR1 and CDR2 are DFQATT and SNEGSKA (reference sequence). The CDR3 length is 15 residues. The V segment lost 2 bases and the J segment 4 bases; nucleotides outside the gene matches: 9. The CDR3 loop reads CSARRSGRGGETQYF. The CDR3 region has the DNA TGCAGTGCTAGACGGAGCGGGAGAGGTGGAGAGACCCAGTACTTC.

The CDR3 nucleotides are TGTGCCAGCAGGAGACAGGTCCCCAATTCACCCCTCCACTTT. It yields the protein CASRRQVPNSPLHF. This chain uses TRBV27 with TRBJ1-6; perhaps TRBD1 as D (6 bases). The CDR3 contains 14 residues. Trimming removed 6 bases from V and 7 bases from J, with 13 bases in between. Germline assignment: CDR1 MNHEY and CDR2 SMNVEV (reference sequence).

The CDR3 nucleotides are TGTGCCAGCGGCCTGGGACAGGGGGCTTCACCCCTCCACTTT. Its translation: CASGLGQGASPLHF. The chain links TRBV7-9 to TRBJ1-6, with TRBD1 matching 12 bases. V shed 8 bases, J shed 9 bases, and the junction held 5 bases outside the gene matches. The CDR3 loop spans 14 amino acids. Germline CDR1 reads SEHNR; CDR2 reads FQNEAQ (reference sequence).

This clonotype was seen more than once but under ten times. V and J are TRBV23-1 and TRBJ2-5; D unclear. TRBV23-1 is given ORF status, its function remaining uncertain. Trimming stripped 11 bases from V and 2 bases from J, with 9 bases between. This CDR3 is built from 11 residues. The CDR3 bases are TGCGCCCGACGGAAACAAGAGACCCAGTACTTC. Encoded protein: CARRKQETQYF.

In its sample, this clonotype was seen a few times. The chain links TRBV7-9 to TRBJ2-2, with 11 bases lining up with TRBD2. The CDR3 runs 14 residues. V was clipped by 6 bases and J by 5 bases; unmatched bases: 2. Germline V gene lookup returns CDR1 SEHNR and CDR2 FQNEAQ (reference sequence). CDR3: CASRGTSGTGELFF. The CDR3 DNA follows: TGTGCCAGCAGAGGGACTAGCGGAACCGGGGAGCTGTTTTTT.